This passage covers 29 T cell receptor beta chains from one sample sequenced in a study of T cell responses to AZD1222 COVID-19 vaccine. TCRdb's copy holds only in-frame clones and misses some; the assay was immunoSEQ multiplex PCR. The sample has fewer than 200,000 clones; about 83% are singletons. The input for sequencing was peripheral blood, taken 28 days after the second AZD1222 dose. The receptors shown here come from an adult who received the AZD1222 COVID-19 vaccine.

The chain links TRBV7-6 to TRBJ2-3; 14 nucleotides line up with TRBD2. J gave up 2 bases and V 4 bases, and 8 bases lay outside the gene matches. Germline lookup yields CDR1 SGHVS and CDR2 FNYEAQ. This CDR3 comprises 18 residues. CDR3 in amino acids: CASSSRLAGGPITDTQYF. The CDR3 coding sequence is TGTGCCAGCAGCTCGAGACTAGCGGGGGGGCCGATCACAGATACGCAGTATTTT.

Written as DNA, the CDR3 is TGCGCCAGCAGCACGGAGCCAGGGAATGGTGGAAACACCATATATTTT. Translated: CASSTEPGNGGNTIYF. The V and J genes are TRBV5-1 and TRBJ1-3; tentative D call: TRBD1 (5 bases). The CDR3 totals 16 residues. Germline V gives CDR1 SGHRS, CDR2 YFSETQ. V dropped 4 bases and J dropped 3 bases, with 17 bases sitting between them.

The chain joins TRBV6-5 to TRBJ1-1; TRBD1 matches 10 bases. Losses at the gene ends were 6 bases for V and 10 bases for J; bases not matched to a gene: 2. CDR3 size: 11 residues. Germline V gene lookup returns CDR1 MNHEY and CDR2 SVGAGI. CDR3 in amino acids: CASRDRGLAFF. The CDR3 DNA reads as TGTGCCAGCAGAGACAGGGGGCTAGCTTTCTTT.

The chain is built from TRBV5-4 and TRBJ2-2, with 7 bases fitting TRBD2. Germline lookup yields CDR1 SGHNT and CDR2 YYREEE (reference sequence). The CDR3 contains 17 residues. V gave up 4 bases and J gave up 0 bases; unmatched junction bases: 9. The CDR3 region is CASSPGRSGANTGELFF. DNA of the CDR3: TGTGCCAGCAGCCCAGGTCGAAGCGGGGCGAACACCGGGGAGCTGTTTTTT.

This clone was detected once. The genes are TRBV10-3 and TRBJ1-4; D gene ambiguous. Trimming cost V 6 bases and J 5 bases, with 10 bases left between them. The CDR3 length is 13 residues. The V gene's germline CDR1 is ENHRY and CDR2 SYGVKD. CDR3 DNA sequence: TGTGCCATCAGGCCTACCCTAAATGAAAAACTGTTTTTT. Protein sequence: CAIRPTLNEKLFF.

CDR3 coding DNA: TGTGCCTGGAGTGTATCGACGGTATATCAGCCCCAGCATTTT. Amino acid sequence: CAWSVSTVYQPQHF. The gene calls are TRBV30 and TRBJ1-5; D remains ambiguous. The length of the CDR3 is 14 residues. Germline V gene sequence: CDR1 GTSNPN, CDR2 SVGIG (reference sequence). Between the trimmed V and J ends, which lost 0 bases and 5 bases, there was a span of 11 bases.

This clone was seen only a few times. CDR3 region: CASSPLGGRLAMNTEAFF. Written as DNA, the CDR3 is TGTGCCAGTAGTCCACTCGGAGGGCGGCTGGCCATGAACACTGAAGCTTTCTTT. The rearrangement uses TRBV19 and TRBJ1-1, with unresolved D. Germline V CDR1 and CDR2: LNHDA, SQIVND (reference sequence). V was trimmed by 5 bases and J by 0 bases, leaving 22 bases between them. The CDR3 spans 18 residues.

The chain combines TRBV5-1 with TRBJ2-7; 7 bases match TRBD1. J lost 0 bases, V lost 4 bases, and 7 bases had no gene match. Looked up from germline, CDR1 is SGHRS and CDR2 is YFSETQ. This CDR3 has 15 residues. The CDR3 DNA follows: TGCGCCAGCAGCCATGGACAGGTTTTCTCCTACGAGCAGTACTTC. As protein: CASSHGQVFSYEQYF.

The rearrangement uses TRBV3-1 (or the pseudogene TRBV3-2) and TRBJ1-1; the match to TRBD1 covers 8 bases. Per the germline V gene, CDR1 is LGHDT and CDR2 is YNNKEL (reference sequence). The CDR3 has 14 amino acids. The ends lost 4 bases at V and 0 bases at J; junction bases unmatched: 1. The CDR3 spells CASSRTGMNTEAFF. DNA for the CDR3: TGTGCCAGCAGCCGGACAGGGATGAACACTGAAGCTTTCTTT.

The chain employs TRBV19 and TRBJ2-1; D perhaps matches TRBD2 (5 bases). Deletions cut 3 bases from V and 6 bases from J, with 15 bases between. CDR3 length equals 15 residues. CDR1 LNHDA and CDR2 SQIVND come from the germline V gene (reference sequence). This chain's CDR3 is CASSIGLHEANEQFF. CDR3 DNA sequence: TGTGCCAGTAGTATTGGACTTCATGAGGCCAATGAGCAGTTCTTC.

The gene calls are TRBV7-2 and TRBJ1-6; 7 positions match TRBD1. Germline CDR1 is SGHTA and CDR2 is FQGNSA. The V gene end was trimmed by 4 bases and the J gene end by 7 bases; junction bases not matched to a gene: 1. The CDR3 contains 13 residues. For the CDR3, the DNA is TGTGCCAGCAGCTGGGACAGAAATTCACCCCTCCACTTT. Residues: CASSWDRNSPLHF. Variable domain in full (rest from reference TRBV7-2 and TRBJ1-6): GAGVSQSPSNKVTEKGKDVELRCDPISGHTALYWYRQSLGQGLEFLIYFQGNSAPDKSGLPSDRFSAERTGGSVSTLTIQRTQQEDSAVYLCASSWDRNSPLHFGNGTRLTVT.

The DNA for the CDR3 is TGTGCCAGCAGCTTAGGAGTCAGGAATACGGGCTACACCTTC. Translated: CASSLGVRNTGYTF. The chain is built from TRBV11-2 and TRBJ1-2, with D unclear. The germline gives CDR1 SGHAT, CDR2 FQNNGV. The CDR3 has 14 residues. With 1 base removed from V and 8 bases from J, the gap between germline ends came to 14 bases.

CDR3 sequence reads: CKNRGGYTF. In DNA, the CDR3 is TGTAAAAACAGGGGTGGCTACACCTTC. The chain combines TRBV21-1 with TRBJ1-2; no check of the table's D call, TRBD1, against the DNA was made. TRBV21-1 represents a pseudogene. This CDR3 spans 9 amino acids.

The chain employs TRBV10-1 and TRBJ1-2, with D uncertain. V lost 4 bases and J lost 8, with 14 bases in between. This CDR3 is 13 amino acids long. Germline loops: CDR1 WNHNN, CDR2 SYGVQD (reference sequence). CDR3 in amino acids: CASSAESLVGYTF. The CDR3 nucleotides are TGCGCCAGCAGTGCTGAGAGCCTCGTGGGCTACACCTTC.

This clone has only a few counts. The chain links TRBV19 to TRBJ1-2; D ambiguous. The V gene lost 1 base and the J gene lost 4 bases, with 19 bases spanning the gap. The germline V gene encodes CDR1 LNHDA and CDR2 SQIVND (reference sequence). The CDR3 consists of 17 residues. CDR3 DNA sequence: TGTGCCAGTAGTATAGGCGGGCCCGGTTCAGGAGGCTATGGCTACACCTTC. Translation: CASSIGGPGSGGYGYTF. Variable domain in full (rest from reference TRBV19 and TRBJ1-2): DGGITQSPKYLFRKEGQNVTLSCEQNLNHDAMYWYRQDPGQGLRLIYYSQIVNDFQKGDIAEGYSVSREKKESFPLTVTSAQKNPTAFYLCASSIGGPGSGGYGYTFGSGTRLTVV.

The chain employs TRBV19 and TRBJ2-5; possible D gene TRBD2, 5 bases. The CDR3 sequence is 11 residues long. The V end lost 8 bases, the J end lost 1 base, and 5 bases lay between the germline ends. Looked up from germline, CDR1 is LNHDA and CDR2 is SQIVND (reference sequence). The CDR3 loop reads CASGLQETQYF. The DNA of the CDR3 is TGTGCCAGTGGACTCCAAGAGACCCAGTACTTC.

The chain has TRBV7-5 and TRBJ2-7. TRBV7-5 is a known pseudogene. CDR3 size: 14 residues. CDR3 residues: CVRSAAAHSYEQYF. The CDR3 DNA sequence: TGTGTCAGAAGCGCAGCCGCCCACTCCTACGAGCAGTACTTC.

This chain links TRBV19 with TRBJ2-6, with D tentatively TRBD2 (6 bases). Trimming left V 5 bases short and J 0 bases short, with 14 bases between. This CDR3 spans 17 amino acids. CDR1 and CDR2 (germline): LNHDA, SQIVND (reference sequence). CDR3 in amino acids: CASSRGNPLSGANVLTF. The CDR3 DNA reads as TGTGCCAGTAGTCGGGGGAACCCCCTCTCTGGGGCCAACGTCCTGACTTTC. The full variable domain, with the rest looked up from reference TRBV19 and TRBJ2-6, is DGGITQSPKYLFRKEGQNVTLSCEQNLNHDAMYWYRQDPGQGLRLIYYSQIVNDFQKGDIAEGYSVSREKKESFPLTVTSAQKNPTAFYLCASSRGNPLSGANVLTFGAGSRLTVL.

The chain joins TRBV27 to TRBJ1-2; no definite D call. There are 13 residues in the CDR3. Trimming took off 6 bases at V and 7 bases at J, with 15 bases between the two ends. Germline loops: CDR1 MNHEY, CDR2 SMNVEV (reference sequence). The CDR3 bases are TGTGCCAGCAGCCTCAACTCAGGCTTTGGCTACACCTTC. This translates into CASSLNSGFGYTF.

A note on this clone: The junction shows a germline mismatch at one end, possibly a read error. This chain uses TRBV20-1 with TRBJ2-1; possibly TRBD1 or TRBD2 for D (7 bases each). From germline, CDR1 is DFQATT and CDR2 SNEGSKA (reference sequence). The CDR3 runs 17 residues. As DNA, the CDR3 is TGCAGTGCTAGTCAGATCGTGGGAGGGGGCCAGCCCGGCGAGCGGTTCTTC. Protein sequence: CSASQIVGGGQPGERFF.

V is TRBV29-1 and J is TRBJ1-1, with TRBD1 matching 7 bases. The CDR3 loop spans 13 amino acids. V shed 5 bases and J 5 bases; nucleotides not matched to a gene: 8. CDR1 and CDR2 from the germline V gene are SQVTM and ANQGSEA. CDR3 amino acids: CSVRRQGGTEAFF. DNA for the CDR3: TGCAGCGTTCGACGACAGGGAGGAACTGAAGCTTTCTTT.

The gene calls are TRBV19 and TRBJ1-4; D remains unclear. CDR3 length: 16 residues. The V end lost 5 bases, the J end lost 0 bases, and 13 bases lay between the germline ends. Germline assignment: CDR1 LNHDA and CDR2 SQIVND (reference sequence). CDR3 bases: TGTGCCAGTAGTGAAAGAGACGACGCAACTAATGAAAAACTGTTTTTT. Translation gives CASSERDDATNEKLFF.

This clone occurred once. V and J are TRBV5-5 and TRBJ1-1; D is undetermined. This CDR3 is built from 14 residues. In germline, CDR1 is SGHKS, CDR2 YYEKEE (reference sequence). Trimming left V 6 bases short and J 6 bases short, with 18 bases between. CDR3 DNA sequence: TGTGCCAGCAAACCTTCGTCCGGGAGGGCTGAAGCTTTCTTT. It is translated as CASKPSSGRAEAFF.

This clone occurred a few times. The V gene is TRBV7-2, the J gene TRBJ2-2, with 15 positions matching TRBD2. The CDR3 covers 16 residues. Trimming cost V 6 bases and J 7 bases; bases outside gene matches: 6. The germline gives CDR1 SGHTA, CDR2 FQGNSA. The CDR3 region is CASRRTSGGAGGELFF. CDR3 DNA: TGTGCCAGCAGGCGGACTAGCGGGGGGGCGGGCGGGGAGCTGTTTTTT.

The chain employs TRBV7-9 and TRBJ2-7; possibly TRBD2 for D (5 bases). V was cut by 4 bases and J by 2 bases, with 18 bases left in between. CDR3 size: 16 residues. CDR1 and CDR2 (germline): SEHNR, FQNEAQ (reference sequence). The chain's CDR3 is CASSSSGRGFTYEQYF. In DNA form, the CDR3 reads TGTGCCAGCAGCTCCTCCGGTCGGGGTTTTACCTACGAGCAGTACTTC.

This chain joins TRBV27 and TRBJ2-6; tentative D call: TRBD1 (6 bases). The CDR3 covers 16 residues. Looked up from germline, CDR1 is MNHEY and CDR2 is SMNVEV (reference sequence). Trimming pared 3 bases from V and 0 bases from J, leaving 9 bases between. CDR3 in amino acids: CASSLVGGSGANVLTF. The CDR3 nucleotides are TGTGCCAGCAGTTTGGTAGGGGGCTCTGGGGCCAACGTCCTGACTTTC.

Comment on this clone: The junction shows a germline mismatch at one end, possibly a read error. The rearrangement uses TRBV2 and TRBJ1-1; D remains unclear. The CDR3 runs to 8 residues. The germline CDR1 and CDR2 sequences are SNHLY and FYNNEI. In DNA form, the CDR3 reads TGTGCCAGCACTGAAGCTTTCTTT. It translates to CASTEAFF.

The chain's CDR3 is CATSREVMNTEAFF. Written as DNA, the CDR3 is TGTGCCACCAGCAGGGAGGTTATGAACACTGAAGCTTTCTTT. J is TRBJ1-1 and V is TRBV15, with D unclear. The CDR3 consists of 14 residues. Trimming pared 3 bases from V and 0 bases from J, leaving 8 bases between. Germline-derived CDR1 and CDR2 are LNHNV and YYDKDF (reference sequence).

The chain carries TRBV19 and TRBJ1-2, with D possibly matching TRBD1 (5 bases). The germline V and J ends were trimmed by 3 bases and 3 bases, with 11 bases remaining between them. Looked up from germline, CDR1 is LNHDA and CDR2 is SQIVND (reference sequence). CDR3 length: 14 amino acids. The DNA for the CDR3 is TGTGCCAGTAGTATGAGGGGTGCTCACTATGGCTACACCTTC. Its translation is CASSMRGAHYGYTF.